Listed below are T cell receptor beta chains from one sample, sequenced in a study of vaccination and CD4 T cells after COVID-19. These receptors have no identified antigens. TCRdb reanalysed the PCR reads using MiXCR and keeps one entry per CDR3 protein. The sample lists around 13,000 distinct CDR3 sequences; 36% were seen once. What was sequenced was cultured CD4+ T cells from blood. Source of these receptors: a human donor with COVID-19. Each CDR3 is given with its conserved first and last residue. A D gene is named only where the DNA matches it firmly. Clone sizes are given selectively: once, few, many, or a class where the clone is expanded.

CDR3: CSASASGVLYNEQFF
DNA: TGCAGTGCTAGCGCTAGCGGGGTCCTCTACAATGAGCAGTTCTTC
D: TRBD2
V: TRBV20-1
size: few
J: TRBJ2-1

CDR3: CASSLEGGTTRDTQYF
DNA: TGTGCCAGCAGCTTAGAGGGCGGGACAACTCGGGATACGCAGTATTTT
D: -
V: TRBV7-8
size: -
J: TRBJ2-3

CDR3: CASSEVIGTGELFF
DNA: TGTGCCAGCAGCGAAGTTATCGGAACCGGGGAGCTGTTTTTT
D: -
V: TRBV7-8
size: -
J: TRBJ2-2

CDR3: CSARDLGTRNEKLFF
DNA: TGCAGTGCTAGAGATCTCGGGACACGAAATGAAAAACTGTTTTTT
D: -
V: TRBV20-1
size: -
J: TRBJ1-4

CDR3: CATYPGRNTGELFF
DNA: TGTGCCACCTACCCGGGGCGGAACACCGGGGAGCTGTTTTTT
D: -
V: TRBV7-2
size: few
J: TRBJ2-2

CDR3: CASSLFDRDVETQYF
DNA: TGCGCCAGCAGCTTGTTCGACAGGGATGTGGAGACCCAGTACTTC
D: TRBD1
V: TRBV5-1
size: -
J: TRBJ2-5

CDR3: CASSDDLQGAADTQYF
DNA: TGTGCCAGCAGCGATGACTTACAGGGCGCGGCAGATACGCAGTATTTT
D: -
V: TRBV7-9
size: -
J: TRBJ2-3

CDR3: CASSLFVTDTQYF
DNA: TGTGCCAGCAGCTTATTCGTCACAGATACGCAGTATTTT
D: -
V: TRBV7-2
size: few
J: TRBJ2-3

CDR3: CASSQEVAASGSYTF
DNA: TGTGCCAGCAGCCAAGAGGTCGCGGCTTCCGGGAGCTACACCTTC
D: -
V: TRBV11-2
size: few
J: TRBJ1-2

CDR3: CASSYQGNTIYF
DNA: TGTGCCAGCAGCTATCAGGGAAACACCATATATTTT
D: -
V: TRBV7-9
size: once
J: TRBJ1-3

CDR3: CASRLAVAVSNQPQHF
DNA: TGTGCAAGTCGCTTAGCGGTGGCCGTTAGCAATCAGCCCCAGCATTTT
D: -
V: TRBV12-2
size: -
J: TRBJ1-5

CDR3: CASMKGLNTGELFF
DNA: TGTGCCAGCATGAAGGGGCTGAACACCGGGGAGCTGTTTTTT
D: -
V: TRBV25-1
size: few
J: TRBJ2-2

CDR3: CASSPRTGVEETQYF
DNA: TGTGCCAGCAGCCCCAGGACAGGGGTTGAAGAGACCCAGTACTTC
D: TRBD1
V: TRBV11-3
size: -
J: TRBJ2-5

CDR3: CASENPGGYSGANVLTF
DNA: TGTGCCAGCGAGAACCCCGGAGGATACTCTGGGGCCAACGTCCTGACTTTC
D: -
V: TRBV7-9
size: few
J: TRBJ2-6

CDR3: CASSLVRGQPQHF
DNA: TGTGCCAGCAGTTTAGTCAGGGGCCAGCCCCAGCATTTT
D: -
V: TRBV27
size: few
J: TRBJ1-5

CDR3: CSVAAGVYEQYF
DNA: TGCAGCGTTGCCGCGGGAGTCTACGAGCAGTACTTC
D: TRBD2
V: TRBV29-1
size: -
J: TRBJ2-7

CDR3: CATSRGGLAAHEQYF
DNA: TGTGCCACCAGCAGAGGAGGACTAGCGGCCCACGAGCAGTACTTC
D: TRBD2
V: TRBV15
size: few
J: TRBJ2-7

CDR3: CASSLAGGTYGYTF
DNA: TGTGCCAGCAGCTTGGCCGGTGGAACCTATGGCTACACCTTC
D: -
V: TRBV5-4
size: -
J: TRBJ1-2

CDR3: CSANRPDRGRDNEQFF
DNA: TGCAGTGCTAACCGTCCCGACAGGGGCCGGGACAATGAGCAGTTCTTC
D: TRBD1
V: TRBV20-1
size: -
J: TRBJ2-1

CDR3: CATSSDSNQPQHF
DNA: TGTGCCACCAGCTCGGACAGCAATCAGCCCCAGCATTTT
D: -
V: TRBV24-1
size: -
J: TRBJ1-5

CDR3: CASSPLTANYGYTF
DNA: TGTGCCAGCAGTCCCTTGACAGCTAACTATGGCTACACCTTC
D: -
V: TRBV27
size: -
J: TRBJ1-2

CDR3: CASLDRTSSGNTIYF
DNA: TGTGCCAGCCTGGACAGGACGAGCTCTGGAAACACCATATATTTT
D: TRBD1
V: TRBV6-7
size: few
J: TRBJ1-3

CDR3: CASSRTLAPAEETQYF
DNA: TGTGCCAGCAGCCGAACTCTAGCGCCGGCGGAGGAGACCCAGTACTTC
D: -
V: TRBV3-1
size: -
J: TRBJ2-5

CDR3: CASSVTGLTEAFF
DNA: TGTGCCAGCAGCGTCACAGGGCTCACTGAAGCTTTCTTT
D: -
V: TRBV9
size: once
J: TRBJ1-1

CDR3: CASSDWDSPLHF
DNA: TGTGCCAGCAGTGATTGGGATTCACCCCTCCACTTT
D: -
V: TRBV6-1
size: -
J: TRBJ1-6

CDR3: CASSTVYGNTIYF
DNA: TGTGCCAGCAGTACAGTTTACGGAAACACCATATATTTT
D: -
V: TRBV6-1
size: -
J: TRBJ1-3

CDR3: CASSLPGPNEKLFF
DNA: TGCGCCAGCAGCTTGCCGGGCCCTAATGAAAAACTGTTTTTT
D: -
V: TRBV5-1
size: -
J: TRBJ1-4

CDR3: CASSPWRVKGGNQPQHF
DNA: TGTGCCAGCAGCCCTTGGAGAGTAAAGGGTGGCAATCAGCCCCAGCATTTT
D: -
V: TRBV27
size: few
J: TRBJ1-5

CDR3: CASTPGAGNQPQHF
DNA: TGTGCCAGTACCCCGGGGGCTGGCAATCAGCCCCAGCATTTT
D: -
V: TRBV19
size: -
J: TRBJ1-5

CDR3: CASSFYEQYF
DNA: TGTGCCAGCAGTTTCTACGAGCAGTACTTC
D: -
V: TRBV6-5
size: few
J: TRBJ2-7

CDR3: CAAVAGGPQETQYF
DNA: TGTGCCGCGGTAGCGGGGGGGCCTCAAGAGACCCAGTACTTC
D: TRBD2
V: TRBV6-1
size: -
J: TRBJ2-5

CDR3: CASSYWQGTEKLFF
DNA: TGTGCCAGCAGTTACTGGCAGGGTACTGAAAAACTGTTTTTT
D: -
V: TRBV6-5
size: -
J: TRBJ1-4

CDR3: CASSQGWGSYEQYF
DNA: TGTGCCAGCAGCCAAGGCTGGGGGAGCTACGAGCAGTACTTC
D: -
V: TRBV14
size: -
J: TRBJ2-7